This T cell receptor beta chain came from a study of T-cell reconstitution after alpha-beta-depleted transplantation in children. Germline assignment: CDR1 SEHNR and CDR2 FQNEAQ (reference sequence). The CDR3 covers 12 residues. Trimming removed 2 bases at V and 10 bases at J, with 9 bases between. The library targeted TCRbeta and was prepared with unique molecular identifiers. TCRdb reprocessed the PCR reads via MiXCR and lists one record per CDR3 protein. This table has approximately 420,000 distinct CDR3 sequences, 9.5% to 13% appearing once. This receptor was obtained from a human donor who donated a stem cell graft to a child with acute myeloid leukemia. Sample: PBMCs from the stem cell graft donor, taken from the stem cell graft. J is TRBJ2-1 and V is TRBV7-9; no definite D call. In DNA form, the CDR3 reads TGTGCCAGCAGCTTAACGCTGGAGGAGCAGTTCTTC. As protein: CASSLTLEEQFF.